The entry that follows covers one T cell receptor beta chain sequence. Its specificity is unknown. The CDR3 totals 13 residues. Germline CDR1 and CDR2: SGHTA and FQGNSA. After removal of 7 bases from V and 11 bases from J, the junction contained 11 bases not matched to a gene. Profiling relied on immunoSEQ multiplex PCR, and the TCRdb table lists in-frame clones only, not all of them. The profile shows under 30,000 clones, approximately 82% of them singletons. This entry belongs to a study of PD-1 blockade in classical Hodgkin lymphoma. General study findings and limits: Newly diagnosed patients had baseline TCR diversity that was reportedly lower than that of healthy donors.

All the patients suffered relapse after autologous stem cell transplantation, and brentuximab vedotin exposure differed. V gene TRBV7-2 combines with J gene TRBJ2-3, with TRBD1 matching 8 bases. Sequenced here: peripheral blood mononuclear cells (PBMCs), sampled before the second cycle of nivolumab. This receptor was obtained from a human donor with classical Hodgkin lymphoma. The CDR3 reads CASNHGQGQGQYF. CDR3 DNA: TGTGCCAGCAACCACGGACAGGGCCAGGGGCAGTATTTT.